These 6 T cell receptor beta chains were all obtained from the same sample, sequenced in a study of T-cell reconstitution after alpha-beta-depleted transplantation in children (dated by TCRdb to the mid-2010s). To prepare the library, PCR was applied. Sequencing was carried out with an Illumina HiSeq 2500. TCR libraries were prepared with molecular barcoding, using unique molecular identifiers to normalize TCRbeta repertoire quantification. TCRdb ran its own pipeline on the public reads, namely fastp trimming at Q25 and MiXCR clone calling, and kept in-frame beta chains. Rows are combined by CDR3 protein, so each entry shows the most common genes and DNA. Within this sample are 150,000 to 250,000 distinct CDR3 sequences, with 14% to 15% of them counted one time only. Around 14% of the sample comes from the top ten. This material consisted of PBMCs from the stem cell graft donor, taken from the stem cell graft. The receptors here all came from a human donor who donated a stem cell graft to a child with acute lymphoblastic leukemia.

About this clonotype: A much larger clonotype is one base distant, so this may be a read error. The chain has TRBV6-1 and TRBJ1-1; D call uncertain. This CDR3 spans 13 amino acids. The V gene lost 8 bases and the J gene lost 1 base, with 11 bases spanning the gap. Germline V gene sequence: CDR1 MNHNS, CDR2 SASEGT. CDR3 nucleotide sequence: TGTGCCAGCTGCAGGTGGCCGAACACTGAAGCTTTCTTT. It encodes CASCRWPNTEAFF.

This clonotype appeared many times. The chain recombines TRBV19 with TRBJ1-1; 7 bases map to TRBD1. Germline-derived CDR1 and CDR2 are LNHDA and SQIVND (reference sequence). V dropped 9 bases and J dropped 3; count of bases not matched to a gene: 7. The CDR3 extends over 13 amino acids. In DNA form, the CDR3 reads TGTGCCAGCACGGACAGGCCTGACACTGAAGCTTTCTTT. Its protein product is CASTDRPDTEAFF.

Details on this clonotype: This clone may be a read error of a much larger clone one base away. This sequence joins TRBV2 and TRBJ1-1, with TRBD1 as a possible D gene (5 bases). Trimming pared 5 bases from V and 0 bases from J, leaving 13 bases between. Germline CDR1 SNHLY, CDR2 FYNNEI. The CDR3 covers 15 residues. The CDR3 reads CASSRQTILNTEAFF. Written as DNA, the CDR3 is TGTGCCAGCAGTCGACAGACTATCTTGAACACTGAAGCTTTCTTT. Full variable domain (remainder filled in from reference TRBV2 and TRBJ1-1): EPEVTQTPSHQVTQMGQEVILRCVPISNHLYFYWYRQILGQKVEFLVSFYNNEISEKSEIFDDQFSVERPDGSNFTLKIRSTKLEDSAMYFCASSRQTILNTEAFFGQGTRLTVV.

This sequence joins TRBV5-6 and TRBJ2-3; 7 bases are a match to TRBD1. Germline values: CDR1 SGHDT, CDR2 YYEEEE. The CDR3 covers 16 residues. The trim removed 4 bases at V and 2 bases at J, leaving 10 bases unmatched. CDR3 amino acids: CASSLSGQADTDTQYF. The CDR3 coding sequence is TGTGCCAGCAGCCTTTCTGGACAGGCCGACACAGATACGCAGTATTTT.

This clonotype was seen at least ten times. The J gene is TRBJ2-1, the V gene TRBV10-3; D remains unclear. Trimming pared 4 bases from V and 7 bases from J, leaving 11 bases between. The germline CDR1 and CDR2 sequences are ENHRY and SYGVKD. The CDR3 extends over 13 amino acids. CDR3 in DNA: TGTGCCATCAGTGTCCCCGAGGCGAATGAGCAGTTCTTC. It translates to CAISVPEANEQFF.

This chain links TRBV24-1 with TRBJ2-1; maybe TRBD2 (6 bases). The CDR3 loop spans 15 amino acids. Per germline, CDR1 KGHDR and CDR2 SFDVKD. V lost 3 bases and J lost 9, with 17 bases in between. CDR3 coding DNA: TGTGCCACCAGTGATCCAGGTCTCCCCGGGGGTGAGCAGTTCTTC. This codes for CATSDPGLPGGEQFF.